The rows below give T cell receptor beta chains drawn from one sample of a study of blood T cells in healthy people across ages. TCRdb analysed the 5' RACE reads with MiXCR anew, one entry per CDR3 protein. The sample lists roughly 900,000 distinct CDR3 sequences, about 28% occurring once. Sequenced: blood. The receptors shown here come from an elderly woman in good health. The CDR3 runs from the conserved cysteine through the conserved F or W. A D gene is named only where the DNA matches it firmly. The size entry is marked missing in some rows and otherwise reads once, few, many or a size class.

>TRBJ2-3|TRBD2|TRBV6-6|.
TGTGCCAGCAGATTAGCGGGGGAGGGCACAGATACGCAGTATTTT
CASRLAGEGTDTQYF
>TRBJ2-5|TRBD2|TRBV7-2|many
TGTGCCAGCAGCTTAGCTTCTCTAGCGGGGGGGAGACGACAGGAGACCCAGTACTTC
CASSLASLAGGRRQETQYF
>TRBJ2-1|TRBD2|TRBV7-2|.
TGTGCCAGCAGCCGGCGGGAGACCCAGTTCTTC
CASSRRETQFF
>TRBJ1-4|TRBD1|TRBV20-1|few
TGCAGTGCTAGTGGGACAGGGATAGATGAAAAACTGTTTTTT
CSASGTGIDEKLFF
>TRBJ1-5|.|TRBV30|many
TGTGCCTGGAGTAAGGCAGAAAATCAGCCCCAGCATTTT
CAWSKAENQPQHF
>TRBJ2-1|.|TRBV5-1|many
TGCGCCAGCAGCCCGGCAAGTGGGGGTCGCAATGAGCAGTTCTTC
CASSPASGGRNEQFF
>TRBJ2-1|.|TRBV6-2/TRBV6-3|many
TGTGCCAGCAGTTACTCGAGGGGGTTAGACTCCTACAATGAGCAGTTCTTC
CASSYSRGLDSYNEQFF
>TRBJ2-7|.|TRBV20-1|few
TGCAGTGGGGGAGACTCCTACAATGAGCAGTACTTC
CSGGDSYNEQYF
>TRBJ2-7|.|TRBV10-1|.
TGCGCCAGCAGTACGGGGACCACCCAGTACTTC
CASSTGTTQYF
>TRBJ1-1|TRBD1|TRBV11-2|few
TGTGCCAGCAGCTCCACAGACAGGGCTGAGGCTTTCTTT
CASSSTDRAEAFF
>TRBJ2-1|TRBD2|TRBV20-1|many
TGCAGTGCTAACGTCCTAGCGGGAGCTTACAATGAGCAGTTCTTC
CSANVLAGAYNEQFF
>TRBJ2-3|TRBD2|TRBV12-3/TRBV12-4|.
TGTGCCAGCAGAACCGGGACTACAGCTAGCGCAGATGCGCAGTATTTT
CASRTGTTASADAQYF
>TRBJ1-6|.|TRBV6-5|many
TGTGCCAGCAGACCCTTAGCGGGAATCGTGCATAATTCACCCCTCCACTTT
CASRPLAGIVHNSPLHF
>TRBJ1-5|.|TRBV7-9|.
TGTGCCAGCAGCCATTCGACAGGAAATAGCAATCAGCCCCAGCATTTT
CASSHSTGNSNQPQHF
>TRBJ2-3|TRBD1|TRBV24-1|many
TGTGCCACCAGCCTTTCGCCGGGACAGGGATCAGATACGCAGTATTTT
CATSLSPGQGSDTQYF
>TRBJ2-7|TRBD1|TRBV20-1|many
TGCAGTGCTAGTCGGGACAGGAGCCGCTACGAGCAGTACTTC
CSASRDRSRYEQYF
>TRBJ1-5|.|TRBV20-1|few
TGCAGTGCGATAATACCGCGGACGGCTAACCAGCCCCAGCATTTT
CSAIIPRTANQPQHF
>TRBJ1-1|.|TRBV18|once
TGTGCCAGCTCACCCGCCAGGGGCACTGAAGCTTTCTTT
CASSPARGTEAFF
>TRBJ2-2|TRBD2|TRBV7-9|few
TGTGCCAGCAGCCTCGGACTAGCGACGGACACCGGGGAGCTGTTTTTT
CASSLGLATDTGELFF
>TRBJ2-1|TRBD2|TRBV7-2|once
TGTGTCAGCAGCTTAGGTAGCGGGGGCTACGATGAGCAGTTCTTC
CVSSLGSGGYDEQFF
>TRBJ2-7|.|TRBV29-1|many
TGCAGCGTCCGGGACACCACCTACGAGCAGTACTTC
CSVRDTTYEQYF
>TRBJ2-3|.|TRBV5-5|many
TGTGCCAGCTGGAACCCCCGAGGCACAGATACGCAGTATTTT
CASWNPRGTDTQYF
>TRBJ1-6|TRBD1|TRBV10-3|.
TGTGCCATCACTGGGGACAGTAATTCACCCCTCCACTTT
CAITGDSNSPLHF
>TRBJ1-2|.|TRBV4-2|.
TGTGCCAGCAGCCAAGAAGAGGCAGCCGTCGCCTTCTATGGCTACACCTTC
CASSQEEAAVAFYGYTF
>TRBJ1-6|.|TRBV12-3/TRBV12-4|many
TGTGCCAGCAGTCTTGAGTTGACCCCCAATTCACCCCTCCACTTT
CASSLELTPNSPLHF